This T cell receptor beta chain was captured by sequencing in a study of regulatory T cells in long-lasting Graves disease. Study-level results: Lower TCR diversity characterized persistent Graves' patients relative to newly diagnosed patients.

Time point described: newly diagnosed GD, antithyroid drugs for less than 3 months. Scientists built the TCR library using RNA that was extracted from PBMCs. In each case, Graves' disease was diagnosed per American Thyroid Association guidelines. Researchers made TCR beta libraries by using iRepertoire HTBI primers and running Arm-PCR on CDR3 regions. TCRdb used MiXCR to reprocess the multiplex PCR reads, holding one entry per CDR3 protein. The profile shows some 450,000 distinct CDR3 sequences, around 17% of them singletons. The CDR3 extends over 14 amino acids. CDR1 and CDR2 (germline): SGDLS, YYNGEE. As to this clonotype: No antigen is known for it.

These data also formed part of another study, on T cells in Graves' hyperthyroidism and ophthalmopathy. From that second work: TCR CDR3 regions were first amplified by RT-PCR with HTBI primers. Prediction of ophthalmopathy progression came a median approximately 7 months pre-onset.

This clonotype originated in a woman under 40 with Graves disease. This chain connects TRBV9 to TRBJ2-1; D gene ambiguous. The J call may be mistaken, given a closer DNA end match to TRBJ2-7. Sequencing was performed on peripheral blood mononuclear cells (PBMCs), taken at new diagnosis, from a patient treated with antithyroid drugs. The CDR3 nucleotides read TGTGCCAGCAGCGTAGCGTCTGGTTACAATGAGCAGTACTTC. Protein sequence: CASSVASGYNEQYF.